The following is a T cell receptor beta chain sequence with its context. What it recognizes is unknown. The sample comes from a study of vaccination and CD4 T cells after COVID-19. Trimming cost V 6 bases and J 10 bases, with 24 bases left between them. The CDR3 is 16 amino acids. Germline loops: CDR1 MNHNS, CDR2 SASEGT. Sequence data for DNA of cultured CD4+ T cells were generated by the Oncomine TCR Beta short-read assay. TCRdb processed the PCR reads anew with MiXCR; each CDR3 protein has one entry. The sample records about 16,000 distinct CDR3 sequences, 60% to 80% being singletons. Specified treatment: roughly nine-day PBMC culture with coronavirus spike peptide pools or control peptides (ViraFEST assay). Alongside roughly 10 IU/ml IL-2 and about 9.6 ug/ml peptide pools, PBMCs were cultured at some 2.1 million per well.

This clonotype was obtained from a human donor who had recovered from COVID-19. Material: CD4+ T cells from blood, cultured in vitro. This chain connects TRBV6-1 to TRBJ1-4; D possibly corresponds to TRBD1 (6 bases). This chain's CDR3 is CASSPGGPRVGGKLFF. The CDR3 coding sequence is TGTGCCAGCAGCCCCGGGGGGCCCAGGGTGGGGGGAAAACTGTTTTTT.